At least ten counts were recorded for the clone carrying this TCR beta chain. Its antigen is not identified. This record comes from a study of CD8 T cells in ankylosing spondylitis. Quantitative barcoded 5'-RACE was used to prepare TCR beta libraries. TCRdb redid the calling of the 5' RACE reads with MiXCR, one entry per CDR3 protein. The repertoire has almost 45,000 distinct CDR3 sequences, approximately 11% of them found once; the top ten carry more than 1.3%. The germline V gene has CDR1 SGHRS and CDR2 YFSETQ. V was clipped by 0 bases and J by 5 bases, with 9 bases between them. The CDR3 extends over 14 amino acids. Overall study results and limits: Previously reported in reactive arthritis synovial fluid and blood were some of the motif variants. Matched ankylosing spondylitis synovial fluid reportedly showed significant enrichment of disease-linked clones. Researchers report that disease-linked clones proved CD8+ and relatively rare in peripheral blood.

The sequenced sample consisted of blood, either unsorted or a sorted T cell fraction (not recorded which). This TCR was sampled from a male donor with ankylosing spondylitis or in good health (not recorded which). The chain employs TRBV5-1 and TRBJ1-5, with D uncertain. CDR3 in amino acids: CASSLDGKDQPQHF. The CDR3 DNA reads TGCGCCAGCAGCTTGGACGGGAAAGATCAGCCCCAGCATTTT.